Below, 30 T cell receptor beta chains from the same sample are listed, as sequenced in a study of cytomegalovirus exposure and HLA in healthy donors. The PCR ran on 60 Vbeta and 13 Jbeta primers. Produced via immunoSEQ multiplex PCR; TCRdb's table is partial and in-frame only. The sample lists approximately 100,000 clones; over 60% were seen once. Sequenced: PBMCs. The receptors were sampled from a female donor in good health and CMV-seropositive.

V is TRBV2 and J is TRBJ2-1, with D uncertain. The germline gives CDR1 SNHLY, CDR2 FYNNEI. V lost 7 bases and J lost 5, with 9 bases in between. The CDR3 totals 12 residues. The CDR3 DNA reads TGTGCCAGCACCGAGTTTAACAATGAGCAGTTCTTC. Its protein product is CASTEFNNEQFF.

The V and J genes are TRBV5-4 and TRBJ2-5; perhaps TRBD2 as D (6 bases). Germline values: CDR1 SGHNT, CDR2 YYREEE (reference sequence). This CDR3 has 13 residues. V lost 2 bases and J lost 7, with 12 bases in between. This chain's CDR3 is CASSLRSSGTQYF. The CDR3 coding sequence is TGTGCCAGCAGCTTAAGGAGTAGCGGGACCCAGTACTTC.

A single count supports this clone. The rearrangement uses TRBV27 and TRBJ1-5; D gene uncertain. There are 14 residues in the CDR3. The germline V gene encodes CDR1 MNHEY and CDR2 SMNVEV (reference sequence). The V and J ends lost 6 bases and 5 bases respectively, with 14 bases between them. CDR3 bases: TGTGCCAGCAGAACGACACTAGGTGATCAGCCCCAGCATTTT. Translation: CASRTTLGDQPQHF.

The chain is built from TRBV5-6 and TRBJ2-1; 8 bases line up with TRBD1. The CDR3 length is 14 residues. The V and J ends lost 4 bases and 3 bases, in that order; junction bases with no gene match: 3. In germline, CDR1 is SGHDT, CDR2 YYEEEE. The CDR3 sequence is CASSGTGRYNEQFF. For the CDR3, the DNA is TGTGCCAGCAGCGGGACAGGCCGCTACAATGAGCAGTTCTTC.

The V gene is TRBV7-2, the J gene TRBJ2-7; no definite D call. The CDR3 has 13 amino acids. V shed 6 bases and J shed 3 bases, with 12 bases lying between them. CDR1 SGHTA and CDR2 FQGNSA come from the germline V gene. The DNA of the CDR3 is TGTGCCAGCAGTTTAATAACAATCTACGAGCAGTACTTC. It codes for CASSLITIYEQYF.

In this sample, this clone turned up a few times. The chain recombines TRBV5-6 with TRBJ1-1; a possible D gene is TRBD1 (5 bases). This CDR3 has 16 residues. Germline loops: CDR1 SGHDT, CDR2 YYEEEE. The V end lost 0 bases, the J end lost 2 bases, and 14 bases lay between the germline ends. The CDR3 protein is CASSLAAAGLNTEAFF. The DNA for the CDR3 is TGTGCCAGCAGCTTGGCCGCGGCAGGGCTAAACACTGAAGCTTTCTTT. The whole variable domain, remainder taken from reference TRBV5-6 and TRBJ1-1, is DAGVTQSPTHLIKTRGQQVTLRCSPKSGHDTVSWYQQALGQGPQFIFQYYEEEERQRGNFPDRFSGHQFPNYSSELNVNALLLGDSALYLCASSLAAAGLNTEAFFGQGTRLTVV.

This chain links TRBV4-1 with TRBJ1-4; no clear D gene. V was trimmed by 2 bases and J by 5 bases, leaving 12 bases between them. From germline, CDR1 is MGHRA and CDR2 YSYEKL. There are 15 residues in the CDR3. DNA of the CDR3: TGCGCCAGCAGCCAACCTGGGCCTGGCAATGAAAAACTGTTTTTT. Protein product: CASSQPGPGNEKLFF.

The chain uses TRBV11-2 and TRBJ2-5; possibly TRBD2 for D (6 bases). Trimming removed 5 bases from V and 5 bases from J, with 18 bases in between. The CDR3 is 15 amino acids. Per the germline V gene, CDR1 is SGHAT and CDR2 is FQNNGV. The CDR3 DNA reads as TGTGCCAGCAGCCCACCGACGGGAGAGGGGGAGACCCAGTACTTC. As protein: CASSPPTGEGETQYF.

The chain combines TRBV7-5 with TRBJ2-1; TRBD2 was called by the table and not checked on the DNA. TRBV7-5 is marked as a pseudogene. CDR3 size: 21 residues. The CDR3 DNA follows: TGTGTCAGAAGCTTAGGTAAACGTACTAGCGGGACGACATTGCGATACAATGAGCAGTTCTTC. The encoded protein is CVRSLGKRTSGTTLRYNEQFF.

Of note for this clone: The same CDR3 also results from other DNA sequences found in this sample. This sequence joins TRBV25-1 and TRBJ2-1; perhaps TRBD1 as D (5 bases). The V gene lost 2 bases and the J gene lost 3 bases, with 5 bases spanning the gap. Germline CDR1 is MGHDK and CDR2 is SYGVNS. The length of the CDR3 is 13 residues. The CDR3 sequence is CASSEQGYNEQFF. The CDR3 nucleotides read TGTGCCAGCAGTGAACAGGGCTACAATGAGCAGTTCTTC.

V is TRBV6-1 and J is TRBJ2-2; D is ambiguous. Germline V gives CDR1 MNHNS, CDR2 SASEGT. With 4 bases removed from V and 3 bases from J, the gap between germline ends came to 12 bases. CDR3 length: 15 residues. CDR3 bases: TGTGCCAGCAGTGGTGCTCAGCAGGACACCGGGGAGCTGTTTTTT. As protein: CASSGAQQDTGELFF.

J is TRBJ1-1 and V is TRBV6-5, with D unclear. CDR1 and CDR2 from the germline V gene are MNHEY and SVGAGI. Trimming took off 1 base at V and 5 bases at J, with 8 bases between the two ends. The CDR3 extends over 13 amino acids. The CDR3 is CASSYLARTEAFF. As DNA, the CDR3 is TGTGCCAGCAGTTACTTGGCGCGGACTGAAGCTTTCTTT.

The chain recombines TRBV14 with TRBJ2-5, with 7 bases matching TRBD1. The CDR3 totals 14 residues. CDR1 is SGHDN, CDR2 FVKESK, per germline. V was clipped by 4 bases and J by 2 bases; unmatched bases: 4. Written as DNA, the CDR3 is TGTGCCAGCAGCCGCAACAGGGGTCAAGAGACCCAGTACTTC. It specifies CASSRNRGQETQYF.

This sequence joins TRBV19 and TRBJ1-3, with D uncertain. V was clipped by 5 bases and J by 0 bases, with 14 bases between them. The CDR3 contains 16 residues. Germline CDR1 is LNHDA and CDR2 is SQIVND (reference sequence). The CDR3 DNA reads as TGTGCCAGTAGTTCCCTACAGCTTGACTCTGGAAACACCATATATTTT. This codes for CASSSLQLDSGNTIYF.

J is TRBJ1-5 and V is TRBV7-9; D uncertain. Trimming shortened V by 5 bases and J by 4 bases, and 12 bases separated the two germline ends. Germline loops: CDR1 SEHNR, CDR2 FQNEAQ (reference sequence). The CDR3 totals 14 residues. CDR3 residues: CASSPEPINQPQHF. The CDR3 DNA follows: TGTGCCAGCAGCCCCGAGCCGATAAATCAGCCCCAGCATTTT.

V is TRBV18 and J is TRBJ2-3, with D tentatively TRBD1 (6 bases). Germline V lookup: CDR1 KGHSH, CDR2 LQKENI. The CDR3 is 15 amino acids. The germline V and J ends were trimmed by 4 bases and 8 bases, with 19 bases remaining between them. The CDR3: CASSRETGPGGTQYF. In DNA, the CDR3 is TGTGCCAGCTCACGGGAAACAGGGCCCGGTGGTACGCAGTATTTT.

CDR3 region: CASSMPPGVQYF. CDR3 nucleotides: TGTGCCAGTAGTATGCCCCCCGGGGTTCAGTACTTC. V usage is TRBV19 and J usage is TRBJ2-7; a possible D gene is TRBD2 (5 bases). This CDR3 is built from 12 residues. V was cut by 3 bases and J by 10 bases, with 13 bases left in between. The germline gives CDR1 LNHDA, CDR2 SQIVND (reference sequence).

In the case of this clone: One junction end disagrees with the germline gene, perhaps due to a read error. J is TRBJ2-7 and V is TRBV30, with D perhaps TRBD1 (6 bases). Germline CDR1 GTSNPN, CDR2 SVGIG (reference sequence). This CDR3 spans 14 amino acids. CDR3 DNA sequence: TGTGCCTGGAGTGTAGGGGGTTACGCCTACGGGCAGTACTTC. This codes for CAWSVGGYAYGQYF.

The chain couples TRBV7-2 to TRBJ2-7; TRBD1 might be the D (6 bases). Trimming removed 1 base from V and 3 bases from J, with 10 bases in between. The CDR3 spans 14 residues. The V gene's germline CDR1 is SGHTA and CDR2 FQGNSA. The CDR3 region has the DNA TGTGCCAGCAGCTTAGGAGGCAGGGGCTACGAGCAGTACTTC. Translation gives CASSLGGRGYEQYF.

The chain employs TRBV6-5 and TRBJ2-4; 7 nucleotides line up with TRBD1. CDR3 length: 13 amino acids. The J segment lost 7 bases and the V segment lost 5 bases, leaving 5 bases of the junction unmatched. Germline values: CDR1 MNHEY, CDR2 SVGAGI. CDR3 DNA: TGTGCCAGCAGTGGCCCAGGGGGTAACATTCAGTACTTC. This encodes CASSGPGGNIQYF.

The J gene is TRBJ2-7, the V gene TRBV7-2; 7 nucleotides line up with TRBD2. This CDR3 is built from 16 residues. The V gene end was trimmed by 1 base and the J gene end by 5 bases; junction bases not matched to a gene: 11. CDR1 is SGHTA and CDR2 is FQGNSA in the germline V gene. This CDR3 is CASSLEPLRGSHEQYF. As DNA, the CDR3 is TGTGCCAGCAGCTTAGAACCCCTTCGCGGGAGCCACGAGCAGTACTTC. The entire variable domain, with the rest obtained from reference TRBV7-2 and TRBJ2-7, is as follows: GAGVSQSPSNKVTEKGKDVELRCDPISGHTALYWYRQSLGQGLEFLIYFQGNSAPDKSGLPSDRFSAERTGGSVSTLTIQRTQQEDSAVYLCASSLEPLRGSHEQYFGPGTRLTVT.

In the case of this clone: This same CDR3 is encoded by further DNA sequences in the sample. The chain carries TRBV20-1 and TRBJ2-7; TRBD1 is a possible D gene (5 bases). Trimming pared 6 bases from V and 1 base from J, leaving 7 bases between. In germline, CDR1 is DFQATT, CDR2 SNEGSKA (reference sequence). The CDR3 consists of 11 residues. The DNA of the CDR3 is TGCAGTGCCAGGGATTCCTACGAGCAGTACTTC. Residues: CSARDSYEQYF.

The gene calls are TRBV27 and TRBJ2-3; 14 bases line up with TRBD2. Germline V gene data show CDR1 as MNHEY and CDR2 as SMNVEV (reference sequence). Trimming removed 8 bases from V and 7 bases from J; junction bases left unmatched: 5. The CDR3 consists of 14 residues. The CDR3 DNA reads TGTGCCAGCCGACTAGCGGGGGGGCCGTATACGCAGTATTTT. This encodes CASRLAGGPYTQYF.

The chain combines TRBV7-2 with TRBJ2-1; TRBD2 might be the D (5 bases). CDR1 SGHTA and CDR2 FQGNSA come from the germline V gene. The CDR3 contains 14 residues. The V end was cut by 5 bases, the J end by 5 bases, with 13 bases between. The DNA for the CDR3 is TGTGCCAGCAGCCTCAGACTACAAGACAATGAGCAGTTCTTC. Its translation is CASSLRLQDNEQFF.

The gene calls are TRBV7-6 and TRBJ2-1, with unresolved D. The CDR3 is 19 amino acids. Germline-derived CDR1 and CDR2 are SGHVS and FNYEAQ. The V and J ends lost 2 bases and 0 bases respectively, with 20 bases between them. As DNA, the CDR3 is TGTGCCAGCAGCTTAAGCCCTGTGCAAGCGTTCAGCTCCTACAATGAGCAGTTCTTC. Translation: CASSLSPVQAFSSYNEQFF.

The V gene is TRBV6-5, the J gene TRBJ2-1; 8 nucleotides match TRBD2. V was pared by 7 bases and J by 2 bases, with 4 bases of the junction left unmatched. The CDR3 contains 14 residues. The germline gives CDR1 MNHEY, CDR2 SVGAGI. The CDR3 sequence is CASTGAGAYNEQFF. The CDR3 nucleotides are TGTGCCAGCACGGGAGCGGGAGCCTACAATGAGCAGTTCTTC.

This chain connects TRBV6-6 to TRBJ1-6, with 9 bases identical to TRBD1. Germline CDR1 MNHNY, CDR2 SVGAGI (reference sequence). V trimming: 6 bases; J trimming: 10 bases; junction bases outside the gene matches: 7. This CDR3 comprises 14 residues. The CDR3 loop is CASSSDRGSSPLHF. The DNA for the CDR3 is TGTGCCAGCAGCAGCGACAGGGGGTCCTCACCCCTCCACTTT.

CDR3 residues: CASSVSGGGYTF. CDR3 DNA: TGTGCCAGCAGCGTATCAGGGGGCGGCTACACCTTC. The V and J genes are TRBV9 and TRBJ1-2; 8 bases are a match to TRBD1. Germline V gene lookup returns CDR1 SGDLS and CDR2 YYNGEE. V trimming: 1 base; J trimming: 8 bases; junction bases outside the gene matches: 1. The CDR3 consists of 12 residues.

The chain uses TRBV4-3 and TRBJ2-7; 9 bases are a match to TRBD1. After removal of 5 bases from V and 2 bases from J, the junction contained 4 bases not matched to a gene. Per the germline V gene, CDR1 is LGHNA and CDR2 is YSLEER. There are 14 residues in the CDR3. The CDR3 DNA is TGCGCCAGCAGCTCCGGGACAGGGACCTACGAGCAGTACTTC. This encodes CASSSGTGTYEQYF.

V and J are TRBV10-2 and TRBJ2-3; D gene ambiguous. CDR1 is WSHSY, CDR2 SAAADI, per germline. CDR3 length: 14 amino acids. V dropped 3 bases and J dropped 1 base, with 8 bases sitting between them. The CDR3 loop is CASSDGFRTDTQYF. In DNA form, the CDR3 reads TGCGCCAGCAGTGACGGGTTCCGCACAGATACGCAGTATTTT.